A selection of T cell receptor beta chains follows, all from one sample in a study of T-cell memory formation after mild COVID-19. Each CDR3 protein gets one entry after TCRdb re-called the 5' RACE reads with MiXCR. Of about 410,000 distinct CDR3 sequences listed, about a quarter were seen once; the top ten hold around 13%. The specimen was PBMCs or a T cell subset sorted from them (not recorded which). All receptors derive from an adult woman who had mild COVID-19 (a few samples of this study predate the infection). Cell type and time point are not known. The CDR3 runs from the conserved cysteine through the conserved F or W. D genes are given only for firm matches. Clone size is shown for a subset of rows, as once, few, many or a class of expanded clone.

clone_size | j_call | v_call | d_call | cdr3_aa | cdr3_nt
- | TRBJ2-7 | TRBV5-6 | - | CASSFGFSYEQYF | TGTGCCAGCAGCTTCGGATTCTCCTACGAGCAGTACTTC
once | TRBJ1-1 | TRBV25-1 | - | CASSAEHKNTEAFF | TGTGCCAGCAGTGCCGAACATAAGAACACTGAAGCTTTCTTT
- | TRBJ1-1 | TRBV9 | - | CASSVGGPGTEAFF | TGTGCCAGCAGCGTAGGCGGCCCCGGGACTGAAGCTTTCTTT
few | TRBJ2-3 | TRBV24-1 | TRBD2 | CATSASGLAGRDTQYF | TGTGCCACCAGTGCCTCGGGACTAGCAGGGAGAGATACGCAGTATTTT
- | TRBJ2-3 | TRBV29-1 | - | CSVVQGLDTQYF | TGCAGCGTTGTCCAGGGCTTGGATACGCAGTATTTT
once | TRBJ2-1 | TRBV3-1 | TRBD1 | CASSHDRGIAYNEQFF | TGTGCCAGCAGCCACGACAGGGGAATTGCGTACAATGAGCAGTTCTTC
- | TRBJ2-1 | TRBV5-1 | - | CASAVPNNEQFF | TGCGCCAGCGCAGTGCCGAACAATGAGCAGTTCTTC
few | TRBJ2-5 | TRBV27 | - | CASSWTRSQETQYF | TGTGCCAGCAGTTGGACACGTTCACAAGAGACCCAGTACTTC
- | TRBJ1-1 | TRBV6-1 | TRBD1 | CASSESTGVEAFF | TGTGCCAGCAGTGAATCGACAGGGGTTGAAGCTTTCTTT
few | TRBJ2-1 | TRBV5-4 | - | CASSLIPPRDEQFF | TGTGCCAGCAGCTTGATTCCCCCCCGGGATGAGCAGTTCTTC
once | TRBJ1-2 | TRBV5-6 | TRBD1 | CASSLTGDGYGYTF | TGTGCCAGCAGCTTGACAGGGGATGGCTATGGCTACACCTTC
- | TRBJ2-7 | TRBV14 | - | CASSHDGRGSEQYF | TGTGCCAGCAGCCATGATGGCAGGGGATCCGAGCAGTACTTC
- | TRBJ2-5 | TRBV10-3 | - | CAISESGGSQETQYF | TGTGCCATCAGTGAGTCGGGGGGATCCCAAGAGACCCAGTACTTC
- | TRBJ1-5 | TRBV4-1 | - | CASSPSGALGQPQHF | TGCGCCAGCAGCCCAAGCGGGGCCCTCGGACAGCCCCAGCATTTT
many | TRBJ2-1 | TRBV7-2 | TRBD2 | CASSLVILAAYNEQFF | TGTGCCAGCAGCTTGGTAATCCTAGCGGCGTACAATGAGCAGTTCTTC
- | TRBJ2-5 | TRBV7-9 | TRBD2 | CASSPSGLAGDNPRKTQYF | TGTGCCAGCAGCCCATCGGGACTAGCGGGGGACAACCCGAGGAAGACCCAGTACTTC
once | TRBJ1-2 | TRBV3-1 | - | CASSQEGQGCTF | TGTGCCAGCAGCCAAGAGGGGCAGGGATGCACCTTC
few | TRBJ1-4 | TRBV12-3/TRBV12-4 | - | CASSLRGLDSFEKLFF | TGTGCCAGCAGCCTACGGGGACTCGATTCCTTCGAAAAACTGTTTTTT
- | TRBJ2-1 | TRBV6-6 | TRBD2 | CASSFHRATSGTEQFF | TGTGCCAGCAGTTTCCACAGGGCGACTAGCGGGACTGAGCAGTTCTTC
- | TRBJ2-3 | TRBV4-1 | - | CASSQEGEGPTDTQYF | TGCGCCAGCAGCCAAGAAGGCGAGGGGCCCACAGATACGCAGTATTTT
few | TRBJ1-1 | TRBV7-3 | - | CASRVGENTEAFF | TGTGCCAGCAGAGTTGGCGAGAACACTGAAGCTTTCTTT
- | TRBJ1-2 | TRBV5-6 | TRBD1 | CASSLTGTGRDGYTF | TGTGCCAGCAGCCTGACCGGGACAGGCCGGGATGGCTACACCTTC
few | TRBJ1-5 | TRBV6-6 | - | CASSPGGSSNQPQHF | TGTGCCAGCAGTCCCGGTGGGAGTAGCAATCAGCCCCAGCATTTT
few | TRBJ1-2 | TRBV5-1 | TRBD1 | CASSLGPADRANYGYTF | TGCGCCAGCAGCTTGGGGCCAGCGGACAGGGCGAACTATGGCTACACCTTC
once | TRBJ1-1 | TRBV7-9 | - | CASSPRQTNTEAFF | TGTGCCAGCAGCCCCCGACAGACGAACACTGAAGCTTTCTTT
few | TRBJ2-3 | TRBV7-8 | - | CASSRETTSTDTQYF | TGTGCCAGCAGTAGAGAAACTACTAGCACAGATACGCAGTATTTT
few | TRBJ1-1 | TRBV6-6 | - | CASSPIVGQGRAFF | TGTGCCAGCAGTCCCATAGTAGGCCAGGGCAGAGCTTTCTTT
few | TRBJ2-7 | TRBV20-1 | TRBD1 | CSARDRDRGYGQYF | TGCAGTGCTAGAGACCGGGACAGGGGATACGGGCAGTACTTC
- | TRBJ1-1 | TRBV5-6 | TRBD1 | CASSLLGTNRGRSAFF | TGTGCCAGCAGCTTGCTCGGCACTAACAGGGGGAGATCAGCTTTCTTT
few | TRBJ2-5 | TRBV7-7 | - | CASSLTPSRETQYF | TGTGCCAGCAGCTTGACACCGTCAAGGGAGACCCAGTACTTC
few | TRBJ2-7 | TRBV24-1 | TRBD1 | CATRGQAVEEQYF | TGTGCCACCCGGGGACAGGCGGTTGAAGAGCAGTACTTC
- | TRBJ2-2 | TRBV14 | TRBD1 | CASSRETGVTGELFF | TGTGCCAGCAGCCGAGAGACAGGGGTCACCGGGGAGCTGTTTTTT
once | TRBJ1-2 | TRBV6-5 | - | CASSFSWGGDYGYTF | TGTGCCAGCAGTTTCTCGTGGGGTGGGGACTATGGCTACACCTTC
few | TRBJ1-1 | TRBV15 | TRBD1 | CATSSLHKTGDTEAFF | TGTGCCACCAGCAGCCTTCATAAAACAGGGGACACTGAAGCTTTCTTT
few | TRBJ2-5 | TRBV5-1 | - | CASSLDAWETQYF | TGCGCCAGCAGCTTGGACGCATGGGAGACCCAGTACTTC
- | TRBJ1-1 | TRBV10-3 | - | CAIRPGTEAFF | TGTGCCATCAGACCCGGGACCGAAGCTTTCTTT
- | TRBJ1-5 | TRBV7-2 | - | CASSKEFNQPQHF | TGTGCCAGCAGTAAAGAATTCAATCAGCCCCAGCATTTT
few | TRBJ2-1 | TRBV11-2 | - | CASSPGDRPSYNEQFF | TGTGCCAGCAGCCCCGGGGACCGTCCATCCTACAATGAGCAGTTCTTC
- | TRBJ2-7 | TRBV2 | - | CASNLNAGRFYEKYF | TGTGCCAGCAATCTCAACGCGGGGCGTTTCTACGAGAAGTACTTC
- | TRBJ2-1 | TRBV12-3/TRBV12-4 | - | CASTSGTYYNEQFF | TGTGCCAGCACCTCCGGGACATACTACAATGAGCAGTTCTTC
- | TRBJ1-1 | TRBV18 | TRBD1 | CASSPIQGAGEAFF | TGTGCCAGCTCACCTATTCAGGGGGCAGGTGAAGCTTTCTTT
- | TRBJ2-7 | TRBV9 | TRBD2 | CASSVGGPYEQYF | TGTGCCAGCAGCGTGGGAGGGCCCTACGAGCAGTACTTC
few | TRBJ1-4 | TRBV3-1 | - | CASSPAWAGEKLFF | TGTGCCAGCAGCCCCGCATGGGCGGGTGAAAAACTGTTTTTT
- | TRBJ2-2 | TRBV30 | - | CAWTKYPRENTGELFF | TGTGCCTGGACCAAATACCCAAGAGAGAACACCGGGGAGCTGTTTTTT
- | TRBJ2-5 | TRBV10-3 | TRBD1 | CAIRTDREETQYF | TGTGCCATCAGGACCGACAGGGAAGAGACCCAGTACTTC
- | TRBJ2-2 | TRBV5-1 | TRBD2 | CASRSSGPQKYTGELFF | TGCGCCAGCAGATCTAGCGGACCCCAAAAATACACCGGGGAGCTGTTTTTT
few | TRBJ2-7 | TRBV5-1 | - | CASTRDNSYEQYF | TGCGCCAGCACCCGGGACAACTCCTACGAGCAGTACTTC
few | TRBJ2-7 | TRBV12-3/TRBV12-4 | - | CASSFLGDPYYYEQYF | TGTGCCAGCAGTTTTTTGGGGGACCCATACTACTACGAGCAGTACTTC